This note documents a single T cell receptor (beta chain) sequence. Antigen specificity is unknown. The data are from a study of cytomegalovirus exposure and HLA in healthy donors. The repertoire was sequenced with immunoSEQ multiplex PCR; TCRdb's copy has only in-frame clones and lacks some. The top ten clones hold 10% to 13% of a sample with fewer than 200,000 clones, roughly nine tenths of them seen once. Per germline, CDR1 MGHRA and CDR2 YSYEKL. The CDR3 spans 14 residues. The ends were cut back, 2 bases at V and 2 bases at J, with 9 bases in the middle. Regarding the study as a whole: Across donors, most TCRs were seen rarely, yet some public ones were widespread.

The specimen sequenced was PBMCs. The chain uses TRBV4-1 and TRBJ1-2, with D uncertain. The TCR originated in a young woman in good health and CMV-seropositive. CDR3 DNA sequence: TGCGCCAGCAGCCAAAGGCAGGTAAACTATGGCTACACCTTC. Protein: CASSQRQVNYGYTF.